These T cell receptor beta chains were read from a single sample in a study of shared clonotypes between healthy human individuals. TCRdb's table, derived via immunoSEQ multiplex PCR, lists solely in-frame clones and lacks some. The repertoire holds approximately 740,000 clones, with about 91% as singletons. Source material: naive CD8+ T cells sorted from blood. The source of these receptors is a man aged 25-40 years in good health. CDR3s include the opening cysteine and the closing phenylalanine or tryptophan. Clone size is shown for a subset of rows, as once, few, many or a class of expanded clone.

v_gene	j_gene	abundance	CDR3aa
TRBV6-4	TRBJ2-1	-	CASSVLAGDNNEQFF
TRBV5-1	TRBJ2-1	once	CASSSGTGGSYNEQFF
TRBV5-5	TRBJ2-1	-	CASSGILAGYNEQFF
TRBV21-1	TRBJ2-6	-	CASSNGQGAGANVLTF
TRBV28	TRBJ2-3	-	CASSLLWREGGTDTQYF
TRBV15	TRBJ1-5	once	CATSRDRGPNQPQHF
TRBV5-5	TRBJ2-3	-	CASSFGTDTQYF
TRBV6-5	TRBJ1-2	once	CASSSDGGGYGYTF
TRBV27	TRBJ1-5	-	CASSFSGQSNQPQHF
TRBV4-1	TRBJ1-5	-	CASREDSGYSNQPQHF
TRBV4-1	TRBJ2-1	-	CASSVPGGYNEQFF
TRBV27	TRBJ2-1	once	CASSSGLAPAKEQFF
TRBV10-1	TRBJ2-1	-	CASSELDNEQFF
TRBV11-2	TRBJ1-2	once	CASSSSLGTGVRGYTF
TRBV12-2	TRBJ1-3	-	CASRSPRVIAGNTIYF
TRBV2	TRBJ1-1	-	CASTLGLGAEAFF
TRBV14	TRBJ2-7	-	CASSQAAGWGYEQYF
TRBV27	TRBJ2-7	-	CASSFSRDRVQQYF
TRBV18	TRBJ2-1	once	CASSPGTSLGGRREEQFF
TRBV11-2	TRBJ2-7	-	CASSYGTGGSEQYF
TRBV7-8	TRBJ2-7	-	CASSPWTSAYEQYF
TRBV4-1	TRBJ1-1	-	CASSRTGGTTEAFF
TRBV6-1	TRBJ1-3	-	CASAVVGGNTIYF
TRBV7-6	TRBJ2-5	-	CASSYIRGGQGPSETQYF
TRBV27	TRBJ2-1	-	CASRWVATNEQFF
TRBV29-1	TRBJ1-5	-	CSVRGGGNQPQHF